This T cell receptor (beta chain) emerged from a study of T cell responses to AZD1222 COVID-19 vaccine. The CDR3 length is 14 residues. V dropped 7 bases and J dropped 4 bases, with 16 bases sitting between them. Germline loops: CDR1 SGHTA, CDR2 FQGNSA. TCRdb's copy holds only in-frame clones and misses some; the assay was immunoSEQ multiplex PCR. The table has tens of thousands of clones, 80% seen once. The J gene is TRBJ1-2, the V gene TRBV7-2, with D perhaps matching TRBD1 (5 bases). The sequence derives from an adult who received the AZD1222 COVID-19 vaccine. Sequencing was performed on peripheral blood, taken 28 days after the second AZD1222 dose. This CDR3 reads CASNYDSSPYGYTF. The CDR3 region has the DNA TGTGCCAGCAACTATGACAGTTCACCCTATGGCTACACCTTC.